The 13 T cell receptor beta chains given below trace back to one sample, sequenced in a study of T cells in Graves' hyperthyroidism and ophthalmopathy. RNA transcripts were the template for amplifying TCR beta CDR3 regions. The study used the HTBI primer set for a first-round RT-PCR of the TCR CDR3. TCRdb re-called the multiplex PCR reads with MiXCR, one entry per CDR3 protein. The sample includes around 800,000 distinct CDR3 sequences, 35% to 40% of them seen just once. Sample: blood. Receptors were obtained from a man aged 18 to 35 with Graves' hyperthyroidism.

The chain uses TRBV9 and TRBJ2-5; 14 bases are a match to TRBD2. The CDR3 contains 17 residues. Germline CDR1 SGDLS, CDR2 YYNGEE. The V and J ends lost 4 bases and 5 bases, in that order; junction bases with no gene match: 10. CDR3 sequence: CASSPSTSGRARETQYF. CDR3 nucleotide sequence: TGTGCCAGCAGCCCTTCGACTAGCGGGAGGGCCAGGGAGACCCAGTACTTC.

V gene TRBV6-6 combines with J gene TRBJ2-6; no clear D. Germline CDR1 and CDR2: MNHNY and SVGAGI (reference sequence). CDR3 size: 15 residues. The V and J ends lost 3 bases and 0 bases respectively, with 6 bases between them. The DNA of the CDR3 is TGTGCCAGCAGTTATGACAACTCTGGGGCCAACGTCCTGACTTTC. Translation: CASSYDNSGANVLTF.

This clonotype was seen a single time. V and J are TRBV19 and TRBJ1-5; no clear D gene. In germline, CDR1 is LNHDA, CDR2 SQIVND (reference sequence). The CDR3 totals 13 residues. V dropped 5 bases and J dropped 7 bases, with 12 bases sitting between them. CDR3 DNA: TGTGCCAGTAGTCGCGACGGGATGCAGCCCCAGCATTTT. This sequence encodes CASSRDGMQPQHF.

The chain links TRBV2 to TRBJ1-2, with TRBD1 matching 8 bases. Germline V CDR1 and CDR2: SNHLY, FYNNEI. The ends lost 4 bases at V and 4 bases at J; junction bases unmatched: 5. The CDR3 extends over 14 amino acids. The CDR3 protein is CASSATGAIYGYTF. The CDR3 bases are TGTGCCAGCAGTGCGACAGGGGCCATCTATGGCTACACCTTC.

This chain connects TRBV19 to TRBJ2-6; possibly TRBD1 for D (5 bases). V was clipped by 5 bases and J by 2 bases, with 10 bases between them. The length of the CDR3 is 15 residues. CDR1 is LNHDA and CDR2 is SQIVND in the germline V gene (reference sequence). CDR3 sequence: CASSADSTGANVLTF. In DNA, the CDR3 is TGTGCCAGTAGTGCAGACAGTACTGGGGCCAACGTCCTGACTTTC. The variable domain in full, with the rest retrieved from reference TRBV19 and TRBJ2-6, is DGGITQSPKYLFRKEGQNVTLSCEQNLNHDAMYWYRQDPGQGLRLIYYSQIVNDFQKGDIAEGYSVSREKKESFPLTVTSAQKNPTAFYLCASSADSTGANVLTFGAGSRLTVL.

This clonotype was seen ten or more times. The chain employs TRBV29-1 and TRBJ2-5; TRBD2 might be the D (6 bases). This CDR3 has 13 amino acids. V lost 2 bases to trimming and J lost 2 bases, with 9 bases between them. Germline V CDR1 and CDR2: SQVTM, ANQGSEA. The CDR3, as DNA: TGCAGCGTTGAACCAAGCGGGCAAGAGACCCAGTACTTC. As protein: CSVEPSGQETQYF.

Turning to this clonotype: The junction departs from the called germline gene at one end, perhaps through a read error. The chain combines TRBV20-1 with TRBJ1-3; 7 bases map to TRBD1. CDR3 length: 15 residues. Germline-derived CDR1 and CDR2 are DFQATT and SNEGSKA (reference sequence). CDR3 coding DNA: TGCAGAGCTAGACAGGGAACCAACTCTGGAAACACCATATATTTT. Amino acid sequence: CRARQGTNSGNTIYF.

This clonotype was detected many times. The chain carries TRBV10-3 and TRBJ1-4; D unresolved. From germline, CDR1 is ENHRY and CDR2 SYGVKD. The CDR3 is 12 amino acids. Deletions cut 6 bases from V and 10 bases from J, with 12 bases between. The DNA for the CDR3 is TGTGCCATCAGCGAAAGGGAGGGAAAACTGTTTTTT. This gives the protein CAISEREGKLFF.

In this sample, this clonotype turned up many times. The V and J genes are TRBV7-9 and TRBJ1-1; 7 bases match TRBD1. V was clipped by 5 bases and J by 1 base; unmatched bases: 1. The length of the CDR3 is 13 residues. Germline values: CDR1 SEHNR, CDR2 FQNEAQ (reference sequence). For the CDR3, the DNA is TGTGCCAGCAGCGACAGGGAGAACACTGAAGCTTTCTTT. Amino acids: CASSDRENTEAFF.

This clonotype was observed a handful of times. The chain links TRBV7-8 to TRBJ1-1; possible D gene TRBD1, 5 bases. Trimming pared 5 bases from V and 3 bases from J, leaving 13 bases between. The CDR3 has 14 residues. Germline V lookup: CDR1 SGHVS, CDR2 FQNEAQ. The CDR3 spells CASSPLWGYTEAFF. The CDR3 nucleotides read TGTGCCAGCAGCCCCCTTTGGGGGTACACTGAAGCTTTCTTT.

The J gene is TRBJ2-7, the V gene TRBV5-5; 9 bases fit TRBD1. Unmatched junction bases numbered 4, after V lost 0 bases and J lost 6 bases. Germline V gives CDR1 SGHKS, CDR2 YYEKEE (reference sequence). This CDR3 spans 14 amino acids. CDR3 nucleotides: TGTGCCAGCAGCTTGGGCCAGACAGGGGGCGAGCAGTACTTC. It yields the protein CASSLGQTGGEQYF.

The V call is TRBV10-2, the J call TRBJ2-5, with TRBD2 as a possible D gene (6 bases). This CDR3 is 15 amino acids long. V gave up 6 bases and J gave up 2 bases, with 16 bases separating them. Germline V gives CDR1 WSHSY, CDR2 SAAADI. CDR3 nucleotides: TGCGCCAGCAGGCCCCGCGGGGCGGAACAAGAGACCCAGTACTTC. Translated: CASRPRGAEQETQYF.

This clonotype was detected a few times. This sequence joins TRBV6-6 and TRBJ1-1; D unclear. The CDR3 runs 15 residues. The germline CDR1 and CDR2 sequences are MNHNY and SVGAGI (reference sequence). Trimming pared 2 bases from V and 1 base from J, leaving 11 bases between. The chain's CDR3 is CASSYGTVRNTEAFF. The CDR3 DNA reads TGTGCCAGCAGTTACGGCACAGTGAGGAACACTGAAGCTTTCTTT.